This TCR beta chain was sequenced during a study of T cells in narcolepsy (dated by TCRdb to between 2018 and 2020). Some background on the complete study: Patients with narcolepsy type 1 or type 2 (NT1, NT2) and healthy control donors were enrolled in the study. The study sought autoreactive T cells targeting hypocretin neuron self-antigens (hypocretin, TRIB2) in narcolepsy patients, using TCR Vbeta sequencing to track clonotypes in blood and CSF.

For TCR Vbeta sequencing, memory CD4+ T cells were sorted ex vivo from the peripheral blood of narcolepsy patients and healthy controls. Library construction relied on the immunoSEQ multiplex PCR assay. The table was pulled from immuneACCESS by TCRdb, which kept in-frame rearrangements only. Such tables lose some clones; where checked, under half of the loss comes from unresolved V genes, and the rest has no known cause. The sample records about 22,000 clones, about 86% of which are singletons. The leading ten clones occupy about 4% of the sample. Including the terminal cysteine and phenylalanine, the CDR3 comprises 15 residues. Only the CDR3 part of the read is kept: 45 bases, read in frame from the first base. Relative to germline, V is missing 1 base and J is missing 3 bases, with 5 bases of the junction outside any gene match. Taken from the germline V gene, the CDR1 and CDR2 loops are ENHRY and SYGVKD.

On this clone itself: No cognate antigen has been identified for it. No base-level quality is on record; no much larger clone is a single base apart.

The full study reports these points: Plots that compared CSF and blood CD4+ T cell clonotypes from the same patient highlighted HCRT-specific and TRIB2-specific autoreactive clonotypes. According to the report, autoreactive clonotypes were detected serially in the blood of the same patients and of different patients, but not in healthy controls. Patients and controls had comparable numbers of sequenced blood memory CD4+ clonotypes, averaging about 37,000 and 33,000, respectively. No sequences matching autoreactive T cell clones were present in some of the blood memory CD4+ repertoires from patients and controls.

This sequence originates from a human donor in good health. What was sequenced was memory (CD45RA-) CD4+ T cells from blood. The cell subset or site label of this sample denotes: memory T cells sorted ex vivo from peripheral blood. This sequence uses TRBV10-3 and TRBJ1-2, and 7 bases in between align with TRBD1. The CDR3 protein: CAISELGRGHYGYTF. The DNA sequence reads TGTGCCATCAGTGAGTTGGGGAGGGGGCACTATGGCTACACCTTC.